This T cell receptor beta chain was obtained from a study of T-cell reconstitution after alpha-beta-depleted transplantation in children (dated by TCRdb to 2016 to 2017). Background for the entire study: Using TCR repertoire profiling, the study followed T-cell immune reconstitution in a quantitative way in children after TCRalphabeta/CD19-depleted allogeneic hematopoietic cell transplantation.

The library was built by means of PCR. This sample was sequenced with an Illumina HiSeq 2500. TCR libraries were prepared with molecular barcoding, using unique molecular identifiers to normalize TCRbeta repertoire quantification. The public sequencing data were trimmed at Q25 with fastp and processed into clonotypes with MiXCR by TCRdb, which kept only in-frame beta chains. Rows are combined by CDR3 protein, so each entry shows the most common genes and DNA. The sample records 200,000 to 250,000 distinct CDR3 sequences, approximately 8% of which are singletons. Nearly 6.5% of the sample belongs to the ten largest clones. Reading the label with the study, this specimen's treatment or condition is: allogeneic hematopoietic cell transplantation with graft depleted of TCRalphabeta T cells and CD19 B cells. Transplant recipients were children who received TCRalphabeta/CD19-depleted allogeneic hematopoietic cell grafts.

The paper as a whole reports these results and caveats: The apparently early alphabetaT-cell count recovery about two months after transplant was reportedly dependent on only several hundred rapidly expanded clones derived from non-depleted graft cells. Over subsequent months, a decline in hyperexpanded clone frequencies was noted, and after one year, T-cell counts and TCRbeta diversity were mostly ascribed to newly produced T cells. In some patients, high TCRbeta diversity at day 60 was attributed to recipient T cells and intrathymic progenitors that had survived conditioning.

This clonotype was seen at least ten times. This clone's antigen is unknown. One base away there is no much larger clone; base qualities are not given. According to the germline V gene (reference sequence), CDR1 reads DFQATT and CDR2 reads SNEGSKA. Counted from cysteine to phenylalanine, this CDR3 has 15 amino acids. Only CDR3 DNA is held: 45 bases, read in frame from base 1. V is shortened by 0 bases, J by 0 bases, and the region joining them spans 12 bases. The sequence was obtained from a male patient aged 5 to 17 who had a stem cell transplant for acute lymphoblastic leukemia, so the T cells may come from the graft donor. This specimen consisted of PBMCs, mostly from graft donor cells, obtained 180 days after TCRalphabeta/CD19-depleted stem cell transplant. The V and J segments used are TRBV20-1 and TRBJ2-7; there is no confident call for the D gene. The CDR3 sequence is CSARDGRASSYEQYF. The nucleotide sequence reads TGCAGTGCTAGAGATGGCCGGGCTAGCTCCTACGAGCAGTACTTC.